This record looks at one TCR beta chain sequence and its context. Its antigen is undetermined. The CDR3 does not close with the conserved phenylalanine or tryptophan, likely indicating a read error. Healthy Caucasian individuals from Russia aged about 6 to 90 were enrolled as donors. The sample belongs to a study of blood T cells in healthy people across ages. Regarding the study as a whole: Bulk PBMC profiling left naive and antigen-experienced comparisons inconclusive.

Then a second PCR, running about 7 to 11 cycles, was carried out with a sample-barcoded 5' primer and a J-beta primer mix. MiXCR was run by TCRdb on the 5' RACE reads, yielding one entry per CDR3 protein. The table shows approximately 760,000 distinct CDR3 sequences, with around 25% occurring only once. CDR1 and CDR2 from the germline V gene are LGHNA and YSLEER. This CDR3 spans 13 amino acids. The same data also went into a second study, on T cells of mothers and their children. That source adds: All donors were healthy and Caucasian; they were three mothers and their six children.

The genes are TRBV4-3 and TRBJ2-5; perhaps D is TRBD1 or TRBD2 (6 bases each). The end of the DNA aligns better with TRBJ2-1, so the J call may be wrong. Sequencing was done on a sample of blood. This receptor was obtained from a boy younger than 18 in good health. The CDR3 nucleotides are TGCGCCAGCAGCCAAGACAGGGGAGGAGAGCAGTTCCTC. This encodes CASSQDRGGEQFL.